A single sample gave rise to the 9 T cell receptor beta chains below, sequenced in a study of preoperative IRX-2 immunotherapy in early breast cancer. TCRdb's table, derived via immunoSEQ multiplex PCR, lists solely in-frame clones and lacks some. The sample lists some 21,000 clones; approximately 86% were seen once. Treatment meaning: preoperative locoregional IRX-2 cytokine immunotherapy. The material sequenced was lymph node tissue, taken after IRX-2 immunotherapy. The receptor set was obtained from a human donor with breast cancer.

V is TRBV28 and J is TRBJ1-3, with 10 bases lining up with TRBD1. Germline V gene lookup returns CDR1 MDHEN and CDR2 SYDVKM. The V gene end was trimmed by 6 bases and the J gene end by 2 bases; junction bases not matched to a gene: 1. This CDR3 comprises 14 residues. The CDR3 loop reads CASRGQGTGNTIYF. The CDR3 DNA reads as TGTGCCAGCAGGGGACAGGGGACTGGAAACACCATATATTTT. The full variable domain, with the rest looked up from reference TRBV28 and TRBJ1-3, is DVKVTQSSRYLVKRTGEKVFLECVQDMDHENMFWYRQDPGLGLRLIYFSYDVKMKEKGDIPEGYSVSREKKERFSLILESASTNQTSMYLCASRGQGTGNTIYFGEGSWLTVV.

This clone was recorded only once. CDR3 amino acids: CASSTQGLTEAFF. In DNA, the CDR3 is TGTGCCAGCAGCACTCAGGGTTTAACTGAAGCTTTCTTT. The J gene is TRBJ1-1, the V gene TRBV7-2; a weak D match, TRBD1 (5 bases). V lost 5 bases and J 5 bases, leaving 12 bases between the germline ends. Germline V gene data show CDR1 as SGHTA and CDR2 as FQGNSA. This CDR3 has 13 amino acids.

The DNA for the CDR3 is TGTGCCAGCAGCTTAATCAGAAGCGGTCCGGTGGATACGCAGTATTTT. Translation gives CASSLIRSGPVDTQYF. The rearrangement joins TRBV7-5 to TRBJ2-3; the tabulated D call, TRBD2, remains unverified against the DNA. TRBV7-5 is a pseudogene segment. The CDR3 is 16 residues long.

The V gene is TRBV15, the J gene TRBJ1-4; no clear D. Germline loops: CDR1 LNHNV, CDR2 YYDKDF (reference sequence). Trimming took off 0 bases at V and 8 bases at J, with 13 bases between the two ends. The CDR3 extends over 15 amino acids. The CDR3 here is CATSRDSGSWEKLFF. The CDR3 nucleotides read TGTGCCACCAGCAGAGATTCGGGGAGTTGGGAAAAACTGTTTTTT.

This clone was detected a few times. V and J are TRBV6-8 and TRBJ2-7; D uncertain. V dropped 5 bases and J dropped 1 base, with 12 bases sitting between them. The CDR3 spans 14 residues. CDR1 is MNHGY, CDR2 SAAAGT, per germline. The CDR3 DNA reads TGTGCCAGCAGTGAGCTCACTGCTTCCTACGAGCAGTACTTC. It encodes CASSELTASYEQYF.

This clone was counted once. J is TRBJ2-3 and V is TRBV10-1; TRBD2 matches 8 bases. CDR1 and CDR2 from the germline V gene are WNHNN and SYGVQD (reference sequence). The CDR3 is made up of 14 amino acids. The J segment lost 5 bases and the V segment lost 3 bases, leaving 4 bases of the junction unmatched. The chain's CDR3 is CASSDAGGEDTQYF. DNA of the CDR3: TGCGCCAGCAGTGATGCGGGAGGAGAAGATACGCAGTATTTT.

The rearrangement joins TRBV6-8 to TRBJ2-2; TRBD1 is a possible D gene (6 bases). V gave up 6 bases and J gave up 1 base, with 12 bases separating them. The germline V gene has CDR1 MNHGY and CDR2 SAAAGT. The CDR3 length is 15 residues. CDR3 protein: CASSATGLNTGELFF. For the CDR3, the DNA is TGTGCCAGCAGCGCCACAGGGTTGAACACCGGGGAGCTGTTTTTT.

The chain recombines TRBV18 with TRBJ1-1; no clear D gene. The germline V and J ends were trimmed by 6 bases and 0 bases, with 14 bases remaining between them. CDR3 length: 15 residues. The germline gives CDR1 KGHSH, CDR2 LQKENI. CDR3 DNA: TGTGCCAGCTCTCCCCCCACAGTCATGAACACTGAAGCTTTCTTT. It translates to CASSPPTVMNTEAFF.

The CDR3 here is CASRTGTGGAYEQYF. DNA of the CDR3: TGTGCCAGCAGAACCGGGACAGGGGGTGCCTACGAGCAGTACTTC. This chain joins TRBV6-8 and TRBJ2-7, with 11 bases fitting TRBD1. Germline V CDR1 and CDR2: MNHGY, SAAAGT. CDR3 size: 15 residues. The V segment lost 6 bases and the J segment 2 bases; nucleotides outside the gene matches: 6.